The sequence of this T cell receptor beta chain was determined in a study of blood T cell repertoires in COVID-19. Patients from Seattle were sampled longitudinally, starting during active infection. Clones were sequenced by immunoSEQ multiplex PCR, and TCRdb holds only the in-frame ones, with some missing. The table records 150,000 or so clones, around 92% of them present only once. CDR1 is LNHDA and CDR2 is SQIVND in the germline V gene (reference sequence). The CDR3 is 17 amino acids. Germline trimming cut 4 bases from V and 6 bases from J; bases unmatched to any gene: 16. Sequencing used peripheral blood. The receptor was derived from a man aged 25-40 years with COVID-19, enrolled during active disease. The V call is TRBV19, the J call TRBJ1-1; 8 positions match TRBD1. The CDR3 sequence is CASSSSDRAILLAEAFF. For the CDR3, the DNA is TGTGCCAGTAGTAGTTCGGACAGGGCCATTCTCTTGGCTGAAGCTTTCTTT.